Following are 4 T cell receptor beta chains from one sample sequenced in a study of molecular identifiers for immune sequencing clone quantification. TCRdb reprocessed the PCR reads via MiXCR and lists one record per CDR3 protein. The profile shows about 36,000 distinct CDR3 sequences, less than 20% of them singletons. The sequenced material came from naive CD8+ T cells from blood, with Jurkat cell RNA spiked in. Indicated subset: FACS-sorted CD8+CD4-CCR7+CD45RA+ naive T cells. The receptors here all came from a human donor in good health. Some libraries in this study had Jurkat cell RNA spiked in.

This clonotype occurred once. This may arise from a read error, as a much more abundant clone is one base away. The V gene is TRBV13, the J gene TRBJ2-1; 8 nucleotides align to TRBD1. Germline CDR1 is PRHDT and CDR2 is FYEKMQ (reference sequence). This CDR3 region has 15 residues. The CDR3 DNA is TGTGCCAGCAGCTTTTGGGACAGGACCTACAATGAGCAGTCCTTC. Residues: CASSFWDRTYNEQSF.

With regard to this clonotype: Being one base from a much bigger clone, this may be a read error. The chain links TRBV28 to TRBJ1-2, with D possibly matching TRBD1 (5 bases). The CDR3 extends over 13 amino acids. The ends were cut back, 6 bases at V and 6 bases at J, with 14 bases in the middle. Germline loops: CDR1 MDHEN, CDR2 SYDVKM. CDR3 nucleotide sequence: TGTGCCAGCAGCCAGGGATTTGACCATGGCTACACCTTC. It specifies CASSQGFDHGYTF.

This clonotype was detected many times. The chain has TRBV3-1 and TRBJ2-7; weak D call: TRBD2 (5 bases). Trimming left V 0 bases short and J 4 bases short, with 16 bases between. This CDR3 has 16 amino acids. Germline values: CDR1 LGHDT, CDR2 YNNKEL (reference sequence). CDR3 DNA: TGTGCCAGCAGCCAAGAGAGGAAGGCTAGCCTTTACGAGCAGTACTTC. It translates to CASSQERKASLYEQYF.

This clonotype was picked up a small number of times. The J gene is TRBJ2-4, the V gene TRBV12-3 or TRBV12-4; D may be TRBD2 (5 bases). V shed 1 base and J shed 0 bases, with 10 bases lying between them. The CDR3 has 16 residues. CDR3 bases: TGTGCCAGCAGTTTAGGTGGCGGACTAGCCAAAAACATTCAGTACTTC. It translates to CASSLGGGLAKNIQYF.